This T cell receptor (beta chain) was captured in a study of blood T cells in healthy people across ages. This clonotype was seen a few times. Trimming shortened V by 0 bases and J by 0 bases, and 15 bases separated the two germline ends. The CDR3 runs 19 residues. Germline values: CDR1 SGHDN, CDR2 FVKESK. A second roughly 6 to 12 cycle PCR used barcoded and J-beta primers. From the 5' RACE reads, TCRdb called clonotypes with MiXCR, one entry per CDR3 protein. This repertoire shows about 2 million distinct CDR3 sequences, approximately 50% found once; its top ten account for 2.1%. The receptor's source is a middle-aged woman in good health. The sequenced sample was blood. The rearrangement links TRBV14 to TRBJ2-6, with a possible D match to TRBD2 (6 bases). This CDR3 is CASSQDGGVPPSGANVLTF. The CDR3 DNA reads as TGTGCCAGCAGCCAAGACGGCGGGGTCCCCCCCTCTGGGGCCAACGTCCTGACTTTC.